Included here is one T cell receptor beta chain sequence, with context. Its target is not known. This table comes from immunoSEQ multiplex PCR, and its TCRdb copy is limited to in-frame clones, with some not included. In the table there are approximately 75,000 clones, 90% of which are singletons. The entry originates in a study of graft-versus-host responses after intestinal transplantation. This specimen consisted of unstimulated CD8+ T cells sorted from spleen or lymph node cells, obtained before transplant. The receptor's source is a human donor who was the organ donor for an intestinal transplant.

The CDR3: CASSLSTSGGLGDTQYF. The CDR3 DNA reads TGTGCCAGCAGCTTATCGACTAGCGGGGGTTTAGGAGATACGCAGTATTTT. The V and J genes are TRBV7-6 and TRBJ2-3; 12 positions agree with TRBD2. The CDR3 extends over 17 amino acids. After removal of 2 bases from V and 5 bases from J, the junction contained 8 bases not matched to a gene. Germline V gives CDR1 SGHVS, CDR2 FNYEAQ.